Below, 14 T cell receptor beta chains from the same sample are listed, as sequenced in a study of blood T cell repertoires in COVID-19. The assay was immunoSEQ multiplex PCR, and TCRdb's table has in-frame clones only and misses some. The profile covers a few hundred thousand clones, with around 88% appearing a single time and approximately 7.2% taken by the ten largest. The specimen was peripheral blood. These receptors were taken from a woman younger than 45 who had recovered from COVID-19.

V usage is TRBV7-3 and J usage is TRBJ2-3; D might be TRBD2 (5 bases). This CDR3 is 15 amino acids long. CDR1 and CDR2 (germline): SGHTA, FQGTGA. V gave up 5 bases and J gave up 1 base, with 13 bases separating them. The CDR3 reads CASSPGNAGTDTQYF. CDR3 bases: TGTGCCAGCAGCCCCGGGAATGCTGGCACAGATACGCAGTATTTT.

CDR3 residues: CASTLRQGLTGELFF. The CDR3 nucleotides are TGTGCCAGTACTCTAAGGCAGGGTCTCACCGGGGAGCTGTTTTTT. The chain joins TRBV19 to TRBJ2-2, with D maybe TRBD1 (5 bases). There are 15 residues in the CDR3. Germline lookup yields CDR1 LNHDA and CDR2 SQIVND (reference sequence). Trimming stripped 7 bases from V and 4 bases from J, with 16 bases between.

CDR3 loop: CASSPGTGDFYEQYF. For the CDR3, the DNA is TGTGCCAGCAGCCCCGGGACAGGGGATTTCTACGAGCAGTACTTC. The gene calls are TRBV5-4 and TRBJ2-7; TRBD1 aligns across 10 bases. Germline-derived CDR1 and CDR2 are SGHNT and YYREEE (reference sequence). The CDR3 totals 15 residues. V shed 4 bases, J shed 3 bases, and the junction held 7 bases outside the gene matches. Variable domain in full (rest from reference TRBV5-4 and TRBJ2-7): ETGVTQSPTHLIKTRGQQVTLRCSSQSGHNTVSWYQQALGQGPQFIFQYYREEENGRGNFPPRFSGLQFPNYSSELNVNALELDDSALYLCASSPGTGDFYEQYFGPGTRLTVT.

The chain carries TRBV7-9 and TRBJ2-7; no definite D call. Germline CDR1 SEHNR, CDR2 FQNEAQ (reference sequence). The CDR3 length is 12 residues. V lost 5 bases, J lost 3 bases, and 8 bases lay in between. The CDR3 region has the DNA TGTGCCAGCAGCCCTACGCACTACGAGCAGTACTTC. It codes for CASSPTHYEQYF.

The DNA for the CDR3 is TGCGCCAGCAGCTTGGAGGCTAGCGGGGGAGCCACCTACGAGCAGTACTTC. Protein product: CASSLEASGGATYEQYF. The chain carries TRBV5-1 and TRBJ2-7, with 10 nucleotides matching TRBD2. The CDR3 is 17 amino acids. With 0 bases clipped from V and 2 bases from J, the junction kept 8 bases outside the gene matches. Germline CDR1 SGHRS, CDR2 YFSETQ.

This clone was found once. V gene TRBV28 combines with J gene TRBJ2-1; D gene uncertain. The V gene lost 5 bases and the J gene lost 10 bases, with 15 bases spanning the gap. CDR1 is MDHEN, CDR2 SYDVKM, per germline. The CDR3 is 13 amino acids. In DNA form, the CDR3 reads TGTGCCAGCAGTGACGACTTTCTCCGGGAGCAGTTCTTC. This codes for CASSDDFLREQFF.

The rearrangement links TRBV14 to TRBJ1-2; D is perhaps TRBD1 (5 bases). Per germline, CDR1 SGHDN and CDR2 FVKESK. The V end lost 5 bases, the J end lost 4 bases, and 14 bases lay between the germline ends. The CDR3 loop spans 14 amino acids. This CDR3 reads CASSNRGRGYGYTF. The DNA of the CDR3 is TGTGCCAGCAGCAACCGGGGGAGAGGCTATGGCTACACCTTC.

The CDR3 nucleotides are TGCAGCGCCGGACAGGGAGCAAACACCGGGGAGCTGTTTTTT. Protein sequence: CSAGQGANTGELFF. The rearrangement joins TRBV29-1 to TRBJ2-2, with 8 bases lining up with TRBD1. The V segment lost 7 bases and the J segment 2 bases; nucleotides outside the gene matches: 6. The CDR3 contains 14 residues. From germline, CDR1 is SQVTM and CDR2 ANQGSEA.

The V and J genes are TRBV24-1 and TRBJ2-2; TRBD1 agrees at 10 bases. The germline CDR1 and CDR2 sequences are KGHDR and SFDVKD. The ends lost 4 bases at V and 4 bases at J; junction bases unmatched: 5. CDR3 length equals 16 residues. The CDR3 is CATSDDRGQSTGELFF. For the CDR3, the DNA is TGTGCCACCAGTGACGACAGGGGGCAGAGCACCGGGGAGCTGTTTTTT.

This clone has just a few counts. The chain couples TRBV10-3 to TRBJ1-1, with D possibly TRBD1 on 5 matching bases. CDR1 ENHRY and CDR2 SYGVKD come from the germline V gene. This CDR3 is 13 amino acids long. V lost 2 bases to trimming and J lost 3 bases, with 7 bases between them. The chain's CDR3 is CAISERGDTEAFF. CDR3 nucleotide sequence: TGTGCCATCAGTGAGCGGGGGGACACTGAAGCTTTCTTT.

The chain recombines TRBV24-1 with TRBJ2-1, with a tentative D call TRBD1 (6 bases). Germline CDR1 is KGHDR and CDR2 is SFDVKD. V was trimmed by 2 bases and J by 0 bases, leaving 16 bases between them. This CDR3 region has 18 residues. The CDR3 is CATSDYGAQGSSYNEQFF. As DNA, the CDR3 is TGTGCCACCAGTGATTATGGAGCTCAGGGGTCCTCCTACAATGAGCAGTTCTTC.

In nucleotides, the CDR3 is TGTGCCAGCAGCTTGTCAGGGTACTCTGGAAACACCATATATTTT. Translation gives CASSLSGYSGNTIYF. This chain joins TRBV7-2 and TRBJ1-3; tentatively, D is TRBD1 (5 bases). Looked up from germline, CDR1 is SGHTA and CDR2 is FQGNSA. The CDR3 totals 15 residues. Between the trimmed V and J ends, which lost 3 bases and 0 bases, there was a span of 9 bases.

Here the CDR3 DNA reads TGTGCCAGTAGTCCATACTCAGGGTATGATGGCTACACCTTC. Residues: CASSPYSGYDGYTF. The V call is TRBV19, the J call TRBJ1-2; TRBD1 is a possible D gene (5 bases). The ends were cut back, 5 bases at V and 6 bases at J, with 16 bases in the middle. This CDR3 is 14 amino acids long. Germline lookup yields CDR1 LNHDA and CDR2 SQIVND (reference sequence). The full variable domain, its missing parts supplied by reference TRBV19 and TRBJ1-2, is DGGITQSPKYLFRKEGQNVTLSCEQNLNHDAMYWYRQDPGQGLRLIYYSQIVNDFQKGDIAEGYSVSREKKESFPLTVTSAQKNPTAFYLCASSPYSGYDGYTFGSGTRLTVV.

V usage is TRBV2 and J usage is TRBJ2-7; 12 bases line up with TRBD1. The V segment lost 7 bases and the J segment 6 bases; nucleotides outside the gene matches: 10. This CDR3 comprises 15 residues. Per the germline V gene, CDR1 is SNHLY and CDR2 is FYNNEI. In DNA, the CDR3 is TGTGCCAGCATGGGGTCGGGGACAGGGGGCGGCGAGCAGTACTTC. Amino acids: CASMGSGTGGGEQYF.